The present T cell receptor (beta chain) was sequenced within a study of response to subunit inactivated influenza vaccine. MiXCR, run by TCRdb on the RT-PCR reads, gives a single entry per CDR3 protein. The repertoire holds fewer than 350,000 distinct CDR3 sequences, with 21% as singletons. This clonotype was counted once. Its antigen is unidentified. The germline V gene has CDR1 SGHTA and CDR2 FQGNSA. The CDR3 loop spans 13 amino acids. Trimming removed 3 bases at V and 4 bases at J, with 9 bases between. The study, taken as a whole, reports: The authors proposed limited new T cell recruitment per seasonal influenza vaccination.

The sequence was collected from a man in his fifties or sixties who received an inactivated influenza vaccine. The V and J genes are TRBV7-2 and TRBJ2-5; D remains unclear. Sequences were derived from PBMCs from blood, sampled approximately 20 months after vaccination. The CDR3 sequence is CASSFGDVETQYF. CDR3 in DNA: TGTGCCAGCAGCTTTGGGGATGTAGAGACCCAGTACTTC.